These 18 T cell receptor beta chains were all obtained from the same sample, sequenced in a study of blood T cell repertoires in COVID-19. TCRdb's table, derived via immunoSEQ multiplex PCR, lists solely in-frame clones and lacks some. The sample yields around 65,000 clones, approximately 78% seen once. Sequenced: peripheral blood. These receptors were obtained from a human donor in a cohort sampled during active COVID-19.

The gene calls are TRBV6-5 and TRBJ1-3; TRBD1 agrees at 7 bases. After removal of 0 bases from V and 0 bases from J, the junction contained 2 bases not matched to a gene. The CDR3 length is 16 residues. In germline, CDR1 is MNHEY, CDR2 SVGAGI. This chain's CDR3 is CASSYSTGLSGNTIYF. The CDR3 nucleotides read TGTGCCAGCAGTTACTCGACAGGGCTCTCTGGAAACACCATATATTTT.

The V gene is TRBV2, the J gene TRBJ2-7; 7 bases are a match to TRBD1. Losses at the gene ends were 6 bases for V and 5 bases for J; bases not matched to a gene: 10. The CDR3 has 14 amino acids. Germline V gene lookup returns CDR1 SNHLY and CDR2 FYNNEI. The CDR3 nucleotides read TGTGCCAGCAGGACAGGGTCAATGGGGAACGAGCAGTACGTC. Amino acids: CASRTGSMGNEQYV.

The V gene is TRBV7-6, the J gene TRBJ2-3; TRBD2 agrees at 10 bases. V gave up 0 bases and J gave up 4 bases; unmatched junction bases: 4. Germline V gene data show CDR1 as SGHVS and CDR2 as FNYEAQ. The CDR3 has 16 residues. This CDR3 reads CASSLAAGGPSDTQYF. The CDR3 bases are TGTGCCAGCAGCTTAGCAGCGGGGGGGCCGTCAGATACGCAGTATTTT.

The CDR3 loop is CASSQEGTEYEQYV. The CDR3 nucleotides read TGTGCCAGCAGCCAAGAAGGGACTGAGTACGAGCAGTACGTC. This chain uses TRBV3-1 (or the pseudogene TRBV3-2) with TRBJ2-7; TRBD2 is a possible D gene (6 bases). V was cut by 0 bases and J by 4 bases, with 10 bases left in between. CDR1 and CDR2 from the germline V gene are LGHDT and YNNKEL (reference sequence). The CDR3 covers 14 residues.

This clone was counted only a few times. The chain uses TRBV14 and TRBJ1-1, with 7 bases aligning to TRBD1. This CDR3 comprises 18 residues. Germline assignment: CDR1 SGHDN and CDR2 FVKESK. Trimming took 0 bases from V and 5 from J; bases not matched to a gene: 15. CDR3 nucleotide sequence: TGTGCCAGCAGCCAAGAGGGAAGGAAAGGGGGCCCCTGGACTGAAGCTTTCTTT. Amino acid sequence: CASSQEGRKGGPWTEAFF.

The chain carries TRBV6-2 or TRBV6-3 and TRBJ2-1; D unclear. The CDR3 sequence is 13 residues long. V was cut by 2 bases and J by 7 bases, with 9 bases left in between. CDR1 and CDR2 (germline): MNHEY, SVGEGT. CDR3 region: CASSYETWNEQFF. CDR3 DNA sequence: TGTGCCAGCAGTTACGAGACTTGGAATGAGCAGTTCTTC.

The CDR3 DNA sequence: TGTGCCAGCAGCGATACTAGCGGGGGCACCGGGGAGCTGTTTTTT. It is translated as CASSDTSGGTGELFF. The chain uses TRBV7-9 and TRBJ2-2; 11 nucleotides match TRBD2. Germline V lookup: CDR1 SEHNR, CDR2 FQNEAQ (reference sequence). The trim removed 5 bases at V and 4 bases at J, leaving 3 bases unmatched. The CDR3 consists of 15 residues.

The V gene is TRBV6-1, the J gene TRBJ2-1; a weak D match, TRBD1 (6 bases). There are 14 residues in the CDR3. The germline V gene has CDR1 MNHNS and CDR2 SASEGT. The ends were cut back, 9 bases at V and 0 bases at J, with 12 bases in the middle. CDR3 bases: TGTGCCAGTAGGCAGGGGAGCTCCTACAATGAGCAGTTCTTC. Its protein product is CASRQGSSYNEQFF.

This clone has just a few counts. The chain uses TRBV19 and TRBJ2-7; D call uncertain. Germline V gene sequence: CDR1 LNHDA, CDR2 SQIVND (reference sequence). The CDR3 length is 14 residues. Trimming stripped 1 base from V and 0 bases from J, with 7 bases between. The CDR3 here is CASSIGGISYEQYF. As DNA, the CDR3 is TGTGCCAGTAGTATAGGAGGCATCTCCTACGAGCAGTACTTC.

This chain joins TRBV4-1 and TRBJ2-2; 8 bases match TRBD1. V lost 3 bases and J lost 6; bases outside the gene matches: 9. The germline V gene has CDR1 MGHRA and CDR2 YSYEKL. CDR3 size: 16 residues. The CDR3 sequence is CASSQLTGVVPGELFF. Here the CDR3 DNA reads TGCGCCAGCAGCCAGCTGACAGGGGTGGTTCCCGGGGAGCTGTTTTTT.

The CDR3 region has the DNA TGTGCCAGCAGCCGGATGACAGGGTCCTATAATTCACCCCTCCACTTT. Translation: CASSRMTGSYNSPLHF. This rearrangement joins TRBV7-9 to TRBJ1-6; TRBD1 aligns across 7 bases. The CDR3 spans 16 residues. V dropped 5 bases and J dropped 1; count of bases not matched to a gene: 5. In germline, CDR1 is SEHNR, CDR2 FQNEAQ (reference sequence).

DNA for the CDR3: TGTGCCAGCTCACCCCGCGACAGGGAAGCTAATGAAAAACTGTTTTTT. Its protein is CASSPRDREANEKLFF. The J gene is TRBJ1-4, the V gene TRBV18, with 7 bases identical to TRBD1. With V trimmed by 3 bases and J by 3 bases, 7 bases remained unmatched. The CDR3 totals 16 residues. Germline V gene sequence: CDR1 KGHSH, CDR2 LQKENI.

The chain is built from TRBV11-3 and TRBJ2-3; TRBD2 might be the D (6 bases). Germline V CDR1 and CDR2: SGHNT, YENEEA. Trimming shortened V by 3 bases and J by 0 bases, and 19 bases separated the two germline ends. The CDR3 covers 18 residues. The CDR3 DNA follows: TGTGCCAGCAGCTTGGGGGGTTTTGCAGGTGGTAGCACAGATACGCAGTATTTT. Encoded protein: CASSLGGFAGGSTDTQYF.

J is TRBJ2-3 and V is TRBV30, with a tentative D call TRBD2 (6 bases). Germline CDR1 GTSNPN, CDR2 SVGIG (reference sequence). V lost 5 bases and J 0 bases, leaving 15 bases between the germline ends. This CDR3 has 15 amino acids. CDR3 in amino acids: CAWSWDSRSTDTQYF. CDR3 bases: TGTGCCTGGTCCTGGGACTCGAGAAGCACAGATACGCAGTATTTT. The full variable domain, rest sourced from reference TRBV30 and TRBJ2-3, is SQTIHQWPATLVQPVGSPLSLECTVEGTSNPNLYWYRQAAGRGLQLLFYSVGIGQISSEVPQNLSASRPQDRQFILSSKKLLLSDSGFYLCAWSWDSRSTDTQYFGPGTRLTVL.

The rearrangement uses TRBV9 and TRBJ2-5; D is uncertain. Germline V gene sequence: CDR1 SGDLS, CDR2 YYNGEE. The CDR3 consists of 11 residues. Trimming shortened V by 3 bases and J by 2 bases, and 2 bases separated the two germline ends. The CDR3 region has the DNA TGTGCCAGCAGCGCTCAAGAGACCCAGTACTTC. Translating gives CASSAQETQYF.

The J gene is TRBJ1-4, the V gene TRBV25-1; a possible D gene is TRBD1 (5 bases). Trimming removed 5 bases from V and 8 bases from J, with 15 bases in between. The V gene's germline CDR1 is MGHDK and CDR2 SYGVNS. This CDR3 is 14 amino acids long. The CDR3 reads CASSPDQGWEKLFF. CDR3 bases: TGTGCCAGCAGTCCGGACCAGGGATGGGAAAAACTGTTTTTT.

This clone was observed a handful of times. The chain joins TRBV3-1 (or the pseudogene TRBV3-2) to TRBJ2-7; 11 bases line up with TRBD2. This CDR3 has 14 residues. The V segment lost 5 bases and the J segment 0 bases; nucleotides outside the gene matches: 0. The V gene's germline CDR1 is LGHDT and CDR2 YNNKEL (reference sequence). The CDR3: CASSGLAGSYEQYF. The CDR3 nucleotides read TGTGCCAGCAGCGGACTAGCGGGCTCCTACGAGCAGTACTTC.

The rearrangement links TRBV10-3 to TRBJ1-3, with D tentatively TRBD1 (6 bases). The germline V gene has CDR1 ENHRY and CDR2 SYGVKD. CDR3 length: 14 residues. Deletions cut 4 bases from V and 2 bases from J, with 9 bases between. CDR3 sequence (DNA): TGTGCCATCAGTGGCTGGGGGCCTGGAAACACCATATATTTT. Amino acids: CAISGWGPGNTIYF.